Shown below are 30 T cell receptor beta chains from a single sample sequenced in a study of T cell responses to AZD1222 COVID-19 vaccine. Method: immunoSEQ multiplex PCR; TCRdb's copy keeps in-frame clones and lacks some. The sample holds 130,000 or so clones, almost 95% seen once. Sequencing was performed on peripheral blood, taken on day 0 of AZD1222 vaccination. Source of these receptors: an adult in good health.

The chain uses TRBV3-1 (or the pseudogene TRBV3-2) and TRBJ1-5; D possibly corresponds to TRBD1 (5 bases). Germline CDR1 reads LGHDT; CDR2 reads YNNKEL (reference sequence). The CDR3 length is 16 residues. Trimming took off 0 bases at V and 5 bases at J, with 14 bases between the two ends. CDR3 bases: TGTGCCAGCAGCCAAGATAACAGCCTGGGGGATCAGCCCCAGCATTTT. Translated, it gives CASSQDNSLGDQPQHF.

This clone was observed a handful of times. CDR3 nucleotides: TGTGCCAGCAGCTTAGGACCAGTTGGCTACACCTTC. Its translation: CASSLGPVGYTF. This chain uses TRBV7-9 with TRBJ1-2; D gene unclear. Trimming took 1 base from V and 7 from J, leaving 7 bases between them. The CDR3 covers 12 residues. Germline CDR1 reads SEHNR; CDR2 reads FQNEAQ (reference sequence).

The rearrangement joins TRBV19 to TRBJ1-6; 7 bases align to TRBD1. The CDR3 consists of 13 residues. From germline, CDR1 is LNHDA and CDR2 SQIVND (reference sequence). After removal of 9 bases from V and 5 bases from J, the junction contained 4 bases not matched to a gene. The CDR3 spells CASRDSNNSPLHF. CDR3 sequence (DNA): TGTGCCAGCAGGGACAGCAATAATTCACCCCTCCACTTT.

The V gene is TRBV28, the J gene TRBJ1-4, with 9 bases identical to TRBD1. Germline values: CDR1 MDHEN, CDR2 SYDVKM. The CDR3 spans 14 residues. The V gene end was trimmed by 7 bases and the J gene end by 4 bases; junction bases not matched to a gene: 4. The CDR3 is CASTRDRVNEKLFF. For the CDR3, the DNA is TGTGCCAGCACCAGGGACAGGGTTAATGAAAAACTGTTTTTT.

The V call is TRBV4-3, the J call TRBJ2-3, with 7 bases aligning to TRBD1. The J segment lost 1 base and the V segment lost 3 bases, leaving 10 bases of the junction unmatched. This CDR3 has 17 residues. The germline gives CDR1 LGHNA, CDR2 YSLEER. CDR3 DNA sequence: TGCGCCAGCAGCCAGATAACAGGGGCAGGAGGCACAGATACGCAGTATTTT. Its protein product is CASSQITGAGGTDTQYF.

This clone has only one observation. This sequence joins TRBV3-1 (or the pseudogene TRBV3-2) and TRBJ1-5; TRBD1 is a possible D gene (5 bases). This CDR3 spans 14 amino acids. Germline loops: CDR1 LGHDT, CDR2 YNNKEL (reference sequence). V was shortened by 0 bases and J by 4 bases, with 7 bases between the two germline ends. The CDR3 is CASSQDGGNQPQHF. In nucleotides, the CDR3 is TGTGCCAGCAGCCAAGATGGGGGTAATCAGCCCCAGCATTTT.

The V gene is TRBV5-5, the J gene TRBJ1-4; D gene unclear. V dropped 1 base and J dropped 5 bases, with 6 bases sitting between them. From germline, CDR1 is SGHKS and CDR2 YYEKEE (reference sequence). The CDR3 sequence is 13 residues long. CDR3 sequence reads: CASSLLMNEKLFF. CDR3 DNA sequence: TGTGCCAGCAGCTTGCTTATGAATGAAAAACTGTTTTTT.

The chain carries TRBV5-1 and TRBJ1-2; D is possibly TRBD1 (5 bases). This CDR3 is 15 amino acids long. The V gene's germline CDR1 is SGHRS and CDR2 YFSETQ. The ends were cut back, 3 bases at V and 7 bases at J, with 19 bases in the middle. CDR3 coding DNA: TGCGCCAGCAGCTACTCCGGGACGGAAATGTCTGGCTACACCTTC. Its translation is CASSYSGTEMSGYTF.

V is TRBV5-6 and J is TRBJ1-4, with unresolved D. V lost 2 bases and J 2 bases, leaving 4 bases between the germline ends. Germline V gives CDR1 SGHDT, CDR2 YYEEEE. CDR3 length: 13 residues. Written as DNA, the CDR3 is TGTGCCAGCAGCTTTGGGACTAATGAAAAACTGTTTTTT. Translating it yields CASSFGTNEKLFF.

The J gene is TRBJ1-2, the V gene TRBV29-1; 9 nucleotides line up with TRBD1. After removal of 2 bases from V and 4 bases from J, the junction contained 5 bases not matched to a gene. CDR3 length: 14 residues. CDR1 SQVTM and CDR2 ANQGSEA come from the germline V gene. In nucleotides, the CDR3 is TGCAGCGTTGAACCAACAGGGGGCGGCTATGGCTACACCTTC. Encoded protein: CSVEPTGGGYGYTF. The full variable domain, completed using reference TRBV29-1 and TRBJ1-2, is SAVISQKPSRDICQRGTSLTIQCQVDSQVTMMFWYRQQPGQSLTLIATANQGSEATYESGFVIDKFPISRPNLTFSTLTVSNMSPEDSSIYLCSVEPTGGGYGYTFGSGTRLTVV.

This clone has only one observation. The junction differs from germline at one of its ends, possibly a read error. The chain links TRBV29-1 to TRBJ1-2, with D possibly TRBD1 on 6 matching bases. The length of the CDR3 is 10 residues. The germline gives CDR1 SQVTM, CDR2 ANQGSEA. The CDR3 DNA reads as TGCAGCGCCTTGCAGGGGCACTCACACTTC. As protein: CSALQGHSHF.

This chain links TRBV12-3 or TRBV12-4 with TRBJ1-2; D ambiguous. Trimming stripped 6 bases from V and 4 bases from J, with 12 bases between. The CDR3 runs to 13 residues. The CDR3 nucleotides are TGTGCCAGCAGCGCGGAGGAGATCTATGGCTACACCTTC. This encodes CASSAEEIYGYTF.

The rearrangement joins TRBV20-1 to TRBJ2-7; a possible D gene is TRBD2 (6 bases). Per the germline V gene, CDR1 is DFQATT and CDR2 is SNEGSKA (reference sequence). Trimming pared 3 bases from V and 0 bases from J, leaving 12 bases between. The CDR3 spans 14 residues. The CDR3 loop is CSASDLARSYEQYF. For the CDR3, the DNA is TGCAGTGCTAGTGATCTAGCGCGCTCCTACGAGCAGTACTTC.

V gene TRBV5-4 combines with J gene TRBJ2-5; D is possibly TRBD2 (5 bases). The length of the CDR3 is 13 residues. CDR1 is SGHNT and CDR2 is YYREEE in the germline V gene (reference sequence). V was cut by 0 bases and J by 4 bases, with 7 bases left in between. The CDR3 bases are TGTGCCAGCAGCTTGGAACGGGGAGAGACCCAGTACTTC. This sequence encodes CASSLERGETQYF.

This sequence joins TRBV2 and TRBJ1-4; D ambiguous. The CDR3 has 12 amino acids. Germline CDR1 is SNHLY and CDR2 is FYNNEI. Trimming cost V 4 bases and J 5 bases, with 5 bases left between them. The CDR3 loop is CASSGVNEKLFF. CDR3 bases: TGTGCCAGCAGTGGCGTGAATGAAAAACTGTTTTTT.

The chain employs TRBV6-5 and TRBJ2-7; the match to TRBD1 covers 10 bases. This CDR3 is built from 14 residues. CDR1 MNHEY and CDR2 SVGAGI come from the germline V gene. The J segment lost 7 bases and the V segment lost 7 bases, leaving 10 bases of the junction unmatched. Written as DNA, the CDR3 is TGTGCCAGCAAGGGGGCGACAGGGGGCGGAGAGCAGTACTTC. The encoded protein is CASKGATGGGEQYF.

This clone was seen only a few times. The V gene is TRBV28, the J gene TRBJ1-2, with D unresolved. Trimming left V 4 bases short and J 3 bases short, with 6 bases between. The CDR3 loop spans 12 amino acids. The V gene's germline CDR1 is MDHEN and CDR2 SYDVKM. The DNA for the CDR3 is TGTGCCAGCAGTTCTCCGTACTATGGCTACACCTTC. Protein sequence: CASSSPYYGYTF.

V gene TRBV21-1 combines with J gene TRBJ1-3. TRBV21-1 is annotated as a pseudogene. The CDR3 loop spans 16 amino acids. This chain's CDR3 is CASSASRGGCGNTIYF. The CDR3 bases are TGTGCCAGCAGCGCGTCCCGGGGAGGGTGTGGAAACACCATATATTTT.

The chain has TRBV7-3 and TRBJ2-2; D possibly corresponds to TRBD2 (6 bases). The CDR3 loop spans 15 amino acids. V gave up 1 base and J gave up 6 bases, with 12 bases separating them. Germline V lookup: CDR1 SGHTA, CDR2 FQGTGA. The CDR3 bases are TGTGCCAGCAGCTTAAACGGGGGAGAACCCGGGGAGCTGTTTTTT. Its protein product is CASSLNGGEPGELFF.

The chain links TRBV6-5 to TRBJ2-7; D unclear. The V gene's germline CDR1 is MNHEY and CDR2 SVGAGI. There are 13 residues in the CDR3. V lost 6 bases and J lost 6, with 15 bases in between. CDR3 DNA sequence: TGTGCCAGCAGGACGGAGTTGATGGGCGAGCAGTACGTC. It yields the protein CASRTELMGEQYV.

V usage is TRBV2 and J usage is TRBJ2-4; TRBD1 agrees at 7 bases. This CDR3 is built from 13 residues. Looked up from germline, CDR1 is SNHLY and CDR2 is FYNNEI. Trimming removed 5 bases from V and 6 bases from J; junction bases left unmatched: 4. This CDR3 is CASSPRDRNIQYF. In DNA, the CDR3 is TGTGCCAGCAGTCCCCGGGACAGAAACATTCAGTACTTC.

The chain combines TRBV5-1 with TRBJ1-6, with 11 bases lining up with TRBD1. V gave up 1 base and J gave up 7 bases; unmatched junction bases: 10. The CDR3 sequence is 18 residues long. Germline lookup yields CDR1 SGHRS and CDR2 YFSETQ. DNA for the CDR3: TGCGCCAGCAGCTTGATTCCCGGACAGGGGGCCTTCAATTCACCCCTCCACTTT. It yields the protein CASSLIPGQGAFNSPLHF.

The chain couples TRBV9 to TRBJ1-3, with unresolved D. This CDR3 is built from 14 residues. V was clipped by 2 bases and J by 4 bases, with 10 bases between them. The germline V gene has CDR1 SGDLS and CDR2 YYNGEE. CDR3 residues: CASSVSAVGNTIYF. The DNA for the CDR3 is TGTGCCAGCAGCGTTTCCGCGGTGGGAAACACCATATATTTT.

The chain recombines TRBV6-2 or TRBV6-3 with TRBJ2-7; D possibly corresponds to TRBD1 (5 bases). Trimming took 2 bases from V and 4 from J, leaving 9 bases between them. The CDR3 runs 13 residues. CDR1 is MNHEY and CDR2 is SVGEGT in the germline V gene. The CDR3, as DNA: TGTGCCAGCAGTTACCGTAGGGGTTACGAGCAGTACGTC. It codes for CASSYRRGYEQYV.

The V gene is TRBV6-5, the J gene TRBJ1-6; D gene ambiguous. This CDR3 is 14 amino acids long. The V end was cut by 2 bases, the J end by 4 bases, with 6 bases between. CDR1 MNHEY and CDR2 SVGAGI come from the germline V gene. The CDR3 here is CASSYALYNSPLHF. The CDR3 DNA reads TGTGCCAGCAGTTACGCACTATATAATTCACCCCTCCACTTT.

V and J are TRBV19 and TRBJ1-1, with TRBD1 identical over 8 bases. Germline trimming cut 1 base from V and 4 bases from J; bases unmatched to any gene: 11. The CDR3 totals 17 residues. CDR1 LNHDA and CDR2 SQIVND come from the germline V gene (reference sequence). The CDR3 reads CASSIVGRGRPGTEAFF. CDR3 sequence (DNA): TGTGCCAGTAGTATAGTCGGCAGGGGGCGGCCGGGCACTGAAGCTTTCTTT.

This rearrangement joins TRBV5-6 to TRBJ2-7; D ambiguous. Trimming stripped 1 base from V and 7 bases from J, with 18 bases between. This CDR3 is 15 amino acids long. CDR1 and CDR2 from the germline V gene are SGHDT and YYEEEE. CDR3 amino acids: CASSLWAAPIGEQYV. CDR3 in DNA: TGTGCCAGCAGCTTGTGGGCAGCGCCTATCGGGGAGCAGTACGTC.

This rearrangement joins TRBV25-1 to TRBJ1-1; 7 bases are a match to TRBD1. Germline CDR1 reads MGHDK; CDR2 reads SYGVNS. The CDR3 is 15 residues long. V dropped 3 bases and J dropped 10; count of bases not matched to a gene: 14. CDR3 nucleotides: TGTGCCAGCAGTGACTTGACAGGGCGGGATGGGGGAGCTTTCTTT. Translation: CASSDLTGRDGGAFF.

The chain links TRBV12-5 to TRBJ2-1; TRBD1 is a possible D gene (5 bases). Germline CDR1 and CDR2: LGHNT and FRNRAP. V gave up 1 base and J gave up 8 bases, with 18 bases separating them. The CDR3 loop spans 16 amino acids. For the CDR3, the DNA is TGTGCTAGTGGTTTGGGTTATGATAGTAAAGGGGATGAGCAGTTCTTC. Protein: CASGLGYDSKGDEQFF.

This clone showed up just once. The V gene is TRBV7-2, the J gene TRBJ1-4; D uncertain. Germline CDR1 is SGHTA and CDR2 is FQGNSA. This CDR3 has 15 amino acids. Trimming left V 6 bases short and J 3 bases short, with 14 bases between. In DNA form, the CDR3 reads TGTGCCAGCAGTTATAGAGGGAGTGCTAATGAAAAACTGTTTTTT. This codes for CASSYRGSANEKLFF.